This T cell receptor (beta chain) was sequenced during a study of blood T cells in healthy people across ages. Germline V gene sequence: CDR1 SGHTA, CDR2 FQGTGA. V lost 5 bases and J 5 bases, leaving 11 bases between the germline ends. The CDR3 is 13 amino acids. A sample-barcoded 5' primer and a J-beta primer mix were used in a second PCR of roughly 6 to 11 cycles. TCRdb re-derived calls from the 5' RACE reads in MiXCR, one entry per CDR3 protein. The sample has 1.5 million to 2 million distinct CDR3 sequences, roughly a third seen once. The receptor was isolated from a woman in her twenties or thirties in good health. V usage is TRBV7-3 and J usage is TRBJ2-3; no reliable D call. Sequences were obtained from blood. The CDR3 sequence is CASSPQPGDTQYF. The CDR3 coding sequence is TGTGCCAGCAGCCCGCAACCCGGAGATACGCAGTATTTT.